The TCR beta chain described here comes from a study of Ad26.COV2.S vaccination and SARS-CoV-2 variants. On the study more broadly: In the COV1001 trial, the donor was in the Ad26.COV2.S arm. Ad26.COV2.S shots went into the muscle once or twice, 56 days apart.

The CDR3 contains 15 residues. J gave up 4 bases and V 5 bases, and 9 bases lay outside the gene matches. The germline CDR1 and CDR2 sequences are MNHNY and SVGAGI (reference sequence). On this clone itself: The antigen is not known.

Clones were read by immunoSEQ multiplex PCR, and TCRdb kept only the in-frame ones, dropping some. Among just under 250,000 clones listed, roughly 90% were seen once. Treatment described: around 19 received Ad26.COV2.S at low or high dose, single or two shots; about 5 received placebo; per-sample allocation not given. Day 63 after the first injection of vaccine or placebo was the sampling time. In Boston, the donor was an adult between 18-55 years of age. General study results and limits: It was found that vaccine and placebo recipients had similar non-spike TCR breadth.

The rearrangement links TRBV6-6 to TRBJ1-2; 8 bases align to TRBD1. The sample in question was peripheral blood, obtained in a trial of Ad26.COV2.S vaccine versus placebo. This receptor was obtained from a person aged 18-65 years who received the Ad26.COV2.S COVID-19 vaccine or a placebo. This CDR3 is CASSKLDRAAYGYTF. Here the CDR3 DNA reads TGTGCCAGCAGTAAACTGGACAGGGCGGCCTATGGCTACACCTTC.